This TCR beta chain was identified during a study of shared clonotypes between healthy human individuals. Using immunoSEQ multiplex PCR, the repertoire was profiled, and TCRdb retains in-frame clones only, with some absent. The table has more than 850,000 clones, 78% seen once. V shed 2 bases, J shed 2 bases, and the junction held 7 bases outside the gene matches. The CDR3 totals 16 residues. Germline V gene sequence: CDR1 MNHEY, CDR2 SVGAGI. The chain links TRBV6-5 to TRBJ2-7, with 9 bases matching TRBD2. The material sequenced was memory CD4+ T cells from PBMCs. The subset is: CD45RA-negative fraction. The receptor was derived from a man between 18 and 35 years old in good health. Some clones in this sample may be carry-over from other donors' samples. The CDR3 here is CASSYRTSGRPYEQYF. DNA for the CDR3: TGTGCCAGCAGTTACCGAACTAGCGGGCGCCCCTACGAGCAGTACTTC.